These 18 T cell receptor beta chains were all obtained from the same sample, sequenced in a study of T cells in Graves' hyperthyroidism and ophthalmopathy. Researchers took RNA transcripts and amplified the TCR beta CDR3 regions from them. Carried out on the TCR CDR3, a first-round RT-PCR used the HTBI primer set. MiXCR, run by TCRdb on the multiplex PCR reads, gives a single entry per CDR3 protein. The sample shows hundreds of thousands of distinct CDR3 sequences, about a sixth of them seen only once. Material: blood. Source of these receptors: a middle-aged woman with Graves' ophthalmopathy.

This clonotype was detected a few times. The chain links TRBV6-1 to TRBJ2-2; D is tentatively TRBD1 or TRBD2 (5 bases each). The CDR3 is made up of 14 amino acids. Per germline, CDR1 MNHNS and CDR2 SASEGT. V was cut by 8 bases and J by 0 bases, with 10 bases left in between. CDR3: CASQLGANTGELFF. The CDR3 DNA is TGTGCCAGCCAACTGGGGGCGAACACCGGGGAGCTGTTTTTT.

The chain carries TRBV6-5 and TRBJ2-1; 14 nucleotides line up with TRBD2. The ends lost 0 bases at V and 3 bases at J; junction bases unmatched: 4. This CDR3 is 18 amino acids long. Germline CDR1 MNHEY, CDR2 SVGAGI. The CDR3 protein is CASSYSGTSGSNYNEQFF. The CDR3, as DNA: TGTGCCAGCAGTTACTCGGGGACTAGCGGGAGCAACTACAATGAGCAGTTCTTC.

This clonotype has ten or more counts. The rearrangement links TRBV11-2 to TRBJ1-5; D may be TRBD1 (6 bases). Germline CDR1 is SGHAT and CDR2 is FQNNGV. Trimming took 5 bases from V and 3 from J, leaving 14 bases between them. This CDR3 is 15 amino acids long. The CDR3 DNA reads TGTGCCAGCAGCACGGACAGCTACCCCAATCAGCCCCAGCATTTT. Its protein is CASSTDSYPNQPQHF.

Only a few counts were recorded for this clonotype. This chain links TRBV9 with TRBJ1-3; D remains ambiguous. Germline-derived CDR1 and CDR2 are SGDLS and YYNGEE. The V and J ends lost 0 bases and 2 bases respectively, with 9 bases between them. The CDR3 loop spans 15 amino acids. CDR3: CASSVGQLPGNTIYF. CDR3 nucleotide sequence: TGTGCCAGCAGCGTAGGCCAGCTCCCTGGAAACACCATATATTTT.

This clonotype was recorded a few times. The J gene is TRBJ2-3, the V gene TRBV7-9; 9 nucleotides match TRBD2. The V gene end was trimmed by 4 bases and the J gene end by 3 bases; junction bases not matched to a gene: 11. Germline V lookup: CDR1 SEHNR, CDR2 FQNEAQ (reference sequence). The CDR3 is 17 residues long. CDR3 DNA: TGTGCCAGCAGCTCATTAAGCGGGAGGCATGAGACAGATACGCAGTATTTT. Its translation: CASSSLSGRHETDTQYF.

The rearrangement joins TRBV29-1 to TRBJ2-1; D may be TRBD2 (7 bases). V lost 8 bases and J 9 bases, leaving 14 bases between the germline ends. This CDR3 region has 11 residues. Germline V gives CDR1 SQVTM, CDR2 ANQGSEA. CDR3 region: CSSEGGSEQFF. The CDR3 coding sequence is TGCAGCTCCGAGGGGGGGAGTGAGCAGTTCTTC.

The J gene is TRBJ1-6, the V gene TRBV19; no firm D call. V gave up 4 bases and J gave up 1 base, with 8 bases separating them. Germline V gives CDR1 LNHDA, CDR2 SQIVND (reference sequence). The CDR3 consists of 15 residues. The CDR3 is CASSRGGSYNSPLHF. CDR3 coding DNA: TGTGCCAGTAGTAGAGGCGGATCCTATAATTCACCCCTCCACTTT.

This clonotype has a count of ten or more. V and J are TRBV11-2 and TRBJ1-2, with TRBD1 matching over 12 bases. The CDR3 runs 17 residues. With 5 bases clipped from V and 4 bases from J, the junction kept 11 bases outside the gene matches. Germline CDR1 and CDR2: SGHAT and FQNNGV. The CDR3 loop is CASSEAGTGGHIYGYTF. For the CDR3, the DNA is TGTGCCAGCAGCGAAGCCGGGACAGGGGGCCATATCTATGGCTACACCTTC.

This clonotype was recorded many times. The chain combines TRBV2 with TRBJ1-1; D remains unclear. Germline CDR1 is SNHLY and CDR2 is FYNNEI. The CDR3 spans 13 residues. V shed 5 bases and J shed 3 bases, with 10 bases lying between them. Here the CDR3 DNA reads TGTGCCAGCAGTTCTGGGTTACACACTGAAGCTTTCTTT. It yields the protein CASSSGLHTEAFF.

This rearrangement joins TRBV7-2 to TRBJ1-5; TRBD1 is a possible D gene (5 bases). Between the trimmed V and J ends, which lost 4 bases and 2 bases, there was a span of 12 bases. Looked up from germline, CDR1 is SGHTA and CDR2 is FQGNSA. The CDR3 has 15 residues. CDR3 sequence: CASSWTWSGNQPQHF. Here the CDR3 DNA reads TGTGCCAGCAGCTGGACATGGTCGGGCAATCAGCCCCAGCATTTT.

This clonotype was detected only once. V usage is TRBV12-3 or TRBV12-4 and J usage is TRBJ2-1; 9 bases fit TRBD2. The V segment lost 4 bases and the J segment 7 bases; nucleotides outside the gene matches: 11. CDR3 length equals 16 residues. CDR3 nucleotide sequence: TGTGCCAGCAGTTACTTCCGCGGGGGGGGGGGGAATGAGCAGTTCTTC. It translates to CASSYFRGGGGNEQFF.

This clonotype was observed many times. This sequence joins TRBV20-1 and TRBJ2-1, with 9 bases aligning to TRBD2. The junction had 7 bases not matched to a gene; V was cut back by 3 bases and J by 7 bases. This CDR3 has 14 residues. The V gene's germline CDR1 is DFQATT and CDR2 SNEGSKA (reference sequence). CDR3 residues: CSASRLAGRNEQFF. The CDR3 nucleotides are TGCAGTGCTAGTCGGCTAGCGGGGAGGAATGAGCAGTTCTTC.

A remark on this clonotype: This clone may be a read error of a much larger clone one base away. Given the absence of the conserved phenylalanine or tryptophan at the CDR3 end, a read error is likely. The chain joins TRBV27 to TRBJ1-6, with TRBD1 matching 7 bases. The V and J ends lost 4 bases and 6 bases, in that order; junction bases with no gene match: 6. Germline V gene sequence: CDR1 MNHEY, CDR2 SMNVEV (reference sequence). This CDR3 is built from 15 residues. The CDR3 region has the DNA TGTGCCAGCAGTTCCCCCGGGACAGTTAATTCACCCCTCCACCTT. Its translation is CASSSPGTVNSPLHL.

The genes are TRBV5-1 and TRBJ2-7, with 11 bases identical to TRBD2. Germline CDR1 and CDR2: SGHRS and YFSETQ. The J segment lost 6 bases and the V segment lost 5 bases, leaving 10 bases of the junction unmatched. There are 15 residues in the CDR3. The CDR3 region is CASRSGGLAASEQYF. The CDR3 nucleotides read TGCGCCAGCAGGTCAGGGGGACTAGCGGCTTCCGAGCAGTACTTC.

J is TRBJ1-1 and V is TRBV19, with TRBD1 matching over 9 bases. The V gene end was trimmed by 7 bases and the J gene end by 3 bases; junction bases not matched to a gene: 15. The CDR3 loop spans 17 amino acids. Looked up from germline, CDR1 is LNHDA and CDR2 is SQIVND (reference sequence). The CDR3 DNA reads as TGTGCCAGTATCAAATCGATCCTACAGGGGGCGGACACTGAAGCTTTCTTT. As protein: CASIKSILQGADTEAFF.

This clonotype was observed a few times. It may be a read error: a sequence one base away is much more abundant. V gene TRBV28 combines with J gene TRBJ2-7; a possible D gene is TRBD2 (6 bases). The CDR3 loop spans 14 amino acids. Germline CDR1 MDHEN, CDR2 SYDVKM. V was cut by 5 bases and J by 6 bases, with 17 bases left in between. The CDR3 coding sequence is TGTGCCAGCAGTCCAGCGGGCTCCCTCGGCGAGCAGTACTTC. It codes for CASSPAGSLGEQYF.

There are many counts of this clonotype. The chain is built from TRBV20-1 and TRBJ2-5; TRBD2 aligns across 12 bases. Trimming removed 4 bases from V and 5 bases from J; junction bases left unmatched: 5. CDR1 DFQATT and CDR2 SNEGSKA come from the germline V gene (reference sequence). The CDR3 runs to 14 residues. CDR3 sequence: CSATRTSGVETQYF. CDR3 bases: TGCAGTGCTACCAGGACTAGCGGGGTCGAGACCCAGTACTTC.

The gene calls are TRBV18 and TRBJ2-3; 12 nucleotides match TRBD2. The trim removed 2 bases at V and 3 bases at J, leaving 6 bases unmatched. Germline V gene sequence: CDR1 KGHSH, CDR2 LQKENI. The CDR3 is made up of 17 amino acids. CDR3 DNA: TGTGCCAGCTCACCAGTGACTAGCGGGAGATGGACAGATACGCAGTATTTT. This translates into CASSPVTSGRWTDTQYF.